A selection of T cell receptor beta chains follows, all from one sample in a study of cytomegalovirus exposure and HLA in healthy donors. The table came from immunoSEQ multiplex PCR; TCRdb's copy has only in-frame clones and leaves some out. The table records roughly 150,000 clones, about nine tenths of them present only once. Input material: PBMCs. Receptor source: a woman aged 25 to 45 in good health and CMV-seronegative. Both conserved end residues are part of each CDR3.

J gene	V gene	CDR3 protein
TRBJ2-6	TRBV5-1	CASSLVGPHPSGANVLTF
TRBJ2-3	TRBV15	CATSKGQGQADTQYF
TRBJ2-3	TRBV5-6	CASSLDPQGSTQYF
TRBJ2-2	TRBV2	CASSVQAKNTGELFF
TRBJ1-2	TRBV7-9	CASSSTFGVNTNYGYTF
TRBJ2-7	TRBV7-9	CASSFKAGDSYEQYF
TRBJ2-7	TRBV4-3	CASSQEAGTYEQYF
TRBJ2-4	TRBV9	CASSPTGGTDIQYF
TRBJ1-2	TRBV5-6	CASGQGPNYGYTF
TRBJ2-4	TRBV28	CASSQGGKAKNIQYF
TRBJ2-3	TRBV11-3	CASSPNLGDTQYF
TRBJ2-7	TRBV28	CASTRRAGHYEQYF
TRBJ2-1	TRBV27	CASSLVPLLNEQFF
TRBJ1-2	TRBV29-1	CSGWAGGMNGYTF
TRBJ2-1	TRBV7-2	CASSAPSGRASNEQFF
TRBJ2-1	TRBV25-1	CATRGVGGGNEQFF
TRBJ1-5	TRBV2	CASSERQALNQPQHF
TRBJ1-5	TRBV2	CASSETTADQPQHF
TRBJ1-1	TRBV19	CASSMPGGRNTEAFF